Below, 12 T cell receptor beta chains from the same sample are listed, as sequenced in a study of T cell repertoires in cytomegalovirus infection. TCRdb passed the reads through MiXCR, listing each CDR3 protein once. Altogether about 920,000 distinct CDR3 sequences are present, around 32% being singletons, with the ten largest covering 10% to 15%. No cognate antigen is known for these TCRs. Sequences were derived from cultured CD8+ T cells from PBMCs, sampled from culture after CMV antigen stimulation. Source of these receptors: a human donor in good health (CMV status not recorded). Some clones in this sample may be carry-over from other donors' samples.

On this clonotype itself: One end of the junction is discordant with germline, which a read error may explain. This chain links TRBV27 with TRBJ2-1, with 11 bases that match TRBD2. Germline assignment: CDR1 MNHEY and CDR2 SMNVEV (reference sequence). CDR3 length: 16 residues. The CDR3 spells CASSLFSGGAYNEQFF. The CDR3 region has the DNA TGTGCCAGCAGTTTGTTTAGCGGGGGGGCCTATAATGAGCAGTTCTTC.

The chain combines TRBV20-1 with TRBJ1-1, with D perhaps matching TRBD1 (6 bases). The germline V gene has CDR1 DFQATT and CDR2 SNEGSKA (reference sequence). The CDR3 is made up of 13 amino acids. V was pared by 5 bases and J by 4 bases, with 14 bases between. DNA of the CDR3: TGCAGTGCTTCAGGGGAGCTGAGCACTGAAGCTTTCTTT. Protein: CSASGELSTEAFF.

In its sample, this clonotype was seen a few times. The CDR3 here is CASSVSSLAARYEQFF. The CDR3 nucleotides are TGTGCCAGCAGCGTAAGTTCGCTAGCGGCCAGGTATGAGCAGTTCTTC. The chain recombines TRBV9 with TRBJ2-1, with TRBD2 identical over 7 bases. V gave up 1 base and J gave up 8 bases; unmatched junction bases: 12. Per the germline V gene, CDR1 is SGDLS and CDR2 is YYNGEE. The CDR3 extends over 16 amino acids.

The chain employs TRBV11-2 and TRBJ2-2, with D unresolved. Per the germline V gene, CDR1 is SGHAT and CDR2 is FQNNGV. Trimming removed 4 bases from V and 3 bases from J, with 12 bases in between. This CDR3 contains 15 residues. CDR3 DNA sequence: TGTGCCAGCAGCTCGTCCTCTCAAGACACCGGGGAGCTGTTTTTT. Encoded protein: CASSSSSQDTGELFF. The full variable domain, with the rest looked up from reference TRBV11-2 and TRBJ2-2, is EAGVAQSPRYKIIEKRQSVAFWCNPISGHATLYWYQQILGQGPKLLIQFQNNGVVDDSQLPKDRFSAERLKGVDSTLKIQPAKLEDSAVYLCASSSSSQDTGELFFGEGSRLTVL.

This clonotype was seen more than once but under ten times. The CDR3 here is CSVEEDSGYTF. The CDR3 DNA sequence: TGCAGCGTTGAAGAGGACTCTGGCTACACCTTC. The J gene is TRBJ1-2, the V gene TRBV29-1; D is uncertain. The germline V gene encodes CDR1 SQVTM and CDR2 ANQGSEA. The CDR3 length is 11 residues. The V gene lost 0 bases and the J gene lost 7 bases, with 6 bases spanning the gap.

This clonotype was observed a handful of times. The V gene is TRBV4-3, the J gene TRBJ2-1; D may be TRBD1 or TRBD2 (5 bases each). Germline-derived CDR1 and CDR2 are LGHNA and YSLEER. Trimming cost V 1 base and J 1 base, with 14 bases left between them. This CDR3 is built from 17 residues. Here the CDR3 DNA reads TGCGCCAGCAGCCAAGGGGGCAGCGGTTTTTCCTACAATGAGCAGTTCTTC. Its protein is CASSQGGSGFSYNEQFF.

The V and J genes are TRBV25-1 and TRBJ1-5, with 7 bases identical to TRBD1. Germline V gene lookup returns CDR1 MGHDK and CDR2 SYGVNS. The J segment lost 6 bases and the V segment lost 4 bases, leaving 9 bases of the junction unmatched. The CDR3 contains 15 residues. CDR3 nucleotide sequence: TGTGCCAGCAGTGGTGGACAGGAGGCTTTTCAGCCCCAGCATTTT. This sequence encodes CASSGGQEAFQPQHF.

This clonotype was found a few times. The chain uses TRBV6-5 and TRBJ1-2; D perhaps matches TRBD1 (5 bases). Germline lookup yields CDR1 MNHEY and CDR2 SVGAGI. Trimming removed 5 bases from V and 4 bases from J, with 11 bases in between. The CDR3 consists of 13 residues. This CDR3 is CASSGGLFYGYTF. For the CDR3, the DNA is TGTGCCAGCAGTGGGGGACTCTTCTATGGCTACACCTTC.

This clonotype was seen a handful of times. The CDR3: CASSQDGASNYGYTF. In nucleotides, the CDR3 is TGTGCCAGCAGCCAAGATGGGGCATCTAACTATGGCTACACCTTC. The chain couples TRBV14 to TRBJ1-2; D is possibly TRBD1 (5 bases). Germline V gives CDR1 SGHDN, CDR2 FVKESK. Trimming stripped 0 bases from V and 0 bases from J, with 8 bases between. The CDR3 length is 15 residues.

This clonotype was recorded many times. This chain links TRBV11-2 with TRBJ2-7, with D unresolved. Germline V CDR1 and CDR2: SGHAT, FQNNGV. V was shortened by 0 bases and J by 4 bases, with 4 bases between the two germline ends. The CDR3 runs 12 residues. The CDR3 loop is CASSLEQYEQYV. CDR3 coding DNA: TGTGCCAGCAGCTTAGAACAGTACGAGCAGTACGTC.

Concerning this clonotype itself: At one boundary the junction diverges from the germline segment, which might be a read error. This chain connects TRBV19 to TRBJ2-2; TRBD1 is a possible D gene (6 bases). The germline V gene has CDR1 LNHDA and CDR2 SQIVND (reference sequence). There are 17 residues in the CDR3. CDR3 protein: CVSSTAPTGTNTGELFF. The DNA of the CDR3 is TGTGTCAGTAGTACAGCGCCTACAGGGACGAACACCGGGGAGCTGTTTTTT.

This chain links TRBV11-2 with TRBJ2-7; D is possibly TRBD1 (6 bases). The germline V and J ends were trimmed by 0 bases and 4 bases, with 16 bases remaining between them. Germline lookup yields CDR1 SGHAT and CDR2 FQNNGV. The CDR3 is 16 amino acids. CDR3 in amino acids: CASSLDLGTPTYEQYV. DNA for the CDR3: TGTGCCAGCAGCTTAGATCTGGGGACACCTACTTACGAGCAGTACGTC.